This T cell receptor beta chain was observed in a study of blood T cell repertoires in COVID-19. This clone was observed once. Between the trimmed V and J ends, which lost 4 bases and 0 bases, there was a span of 15 bases. Germline V lookup: CDR1 MDHEN, CDR2 SYDVKM. CDR3 length equals 16 residues. Data came from immunoSEQ multiplex PCR; TCRdb stores just in-frame clones and leaves some out. The sample carries about 440,000 clones, about 91% recorded once. This TCR derives from a woman aged 50 to 60 with COVID-19, enrolled during active disease. Sequenced input: peripheral blood. V usage is TRBV28 and J usage is TRBJ1-1; maybe TRBD1 (5 bases). The CDR3 here is CASSSRVRGMNTEAFF. The CDR3 region has the DNA TGTGCCAGCAGTTCACGAGTTAGGGGTATGAACACTGAAGCTTTCTTT.